Listed here are 21 T cell receptor beta chains from one sample, sequenced in a study of vaccination and CD4 T cells after COVID-19. The treatment is: roughly 10-day PBMC culture with coronavirus spike peptide pools or control peptides (ViraFEST assay). Sequencing of the DNA from cultured CD4+ T cells was carried out with the Oncomine TCR Beta short-read assay. MiXCR, run by TCRdb on the PCR reads, gives a single entry per CDR3 protein. This sample carries 5,500 or so distinct CDR3 sequences, roughly two thirds of them seen once, and the ten largest clones take about 19%. Antigens of these TCRs are unknown. The source material was CD4+ T cells from blood, cultured in vitro. Receptors originate from a human donor who had recovered from COVID-19.

This sequence joins TRBV6-5 and TRBJ1-5, with D tentatively TRBD1 (6 bases). This CDR3 is built from 15 residues. Germline-derived CDR1 and CDR2 are MNHEY and SVGAGI. V was cut by 4 bases and J by 0 bases, with 10 bases left in between. In nucleotides, the CDR3 is TGTGCCAGCAGTTTCAGGGGAAATAGCAATCAGCCCCAGCATTTT. Encoded protein: CASSFRGNSNQPQHF.

The chain employs TRBV7-2 and TRBJ2-1; the D gene is possibly TRBD2 (5 bases). This CDR3 contains 15 residues. Germline values: CDR1 SGHTA, CDR2 FQGNSA. The V gene lost 4 bases and the J gene lost 1 base, with 11 bases spanning the gap. CDR3 DNA: TGTGCCAGCAGCTCAACTAGGGCATCCTACAATGAGCAGTTCTTC. It specifies CASSSTRASYNEQFF.

This clonotype has just a few counts. CDR3 nucleotides: TGTGCCAGCAGCTTAATGACAGTATCCCCACAGTTTGGCAATGAGCAGTTCTTC. Protein product: CASSLMTVSPQFGNEQFF. The chain recombines TRBV7-9 with TRBJ2-1; perhaps TRBD1 as D (5 bases). In germline, CDR1 is SEHNR, CDR2 FQNEAQ (reference sequence). With 2 bases removed from V and 6 bases from J, the gap between germline ends came to 23 bases. This CDR3 region has 18 residues.

This clonotype has more than one count but fewer than ten. This rearrangement joins TRBV2 to TRBJ1-3; no definite D call. Germline V lookup: CDR1 SNHLY, CDR2 FYNNEI. V was pared by 6 bases and J by 8 bases, with 8 bases between. The CDR3 extends over 11 amino acids. The CDR3 here is CASSLGDTIYF. The CDR3 DNA reads as TGTGCCAGCAGCCTCGGCGACACCATATATTTT.

This chain joins TRBV20-1 and TRBJ2-1, with 8 nucleotides matching TRBD1. There are 16 residues in the CDR3. Germline CDR1 reads DFQATT; CDR2 reads SNEGSKA (reference sequence). Trimming removed 0 bases from V and 5 bases from J; junction bases left unmatched: 9. CDR3 nucleotides: TGCAGTGCTAGAGATCCCCGGACAGGGTCCCACAATGAGCAGTTCTTC. Translation: CSARDPRTGSHNEQFF.

V is TRBV2 and J is TRBJ1-2; maybe TRBD1 (5 bases). This CDR3 has 13 amino acids. Germline V gives CDR1 SNHLY, CDR2 FYNNEI. Trimming left V 9 bases short and J 5 bases short, with 16 bases between. This chain's CDR3 is CARGSSEGYGYTF. As DNA, the CDR3 is TGTGCCAGAGGGTCTTCAGAGGGGTATGGCTACACCTTC.

The J gene is TRBJ2-3, the V gene TRBV20-1; a possible D gene is TRBD2 (5 bases). This CDR3 is 14 amino acids long. Trimming took off 2 bases at V and 3 bases at J, with 12 bases between the two ends. CDR1 DFQATT and CDR2 SNEGSKA come from the germline V gene (reference sequence). CDR3 region: CSARHNSGTDTQYF. The CDR3, as DNA: TGCAGTGCTAGACACAACTCGGGAACAGATACGCAGTATTTT.

V is TRBV27 and J is TRBJ2-1, with a weak D call TRBD2 (6 bases). Germline loops: CDR1 MNHEY, CDR2 SMNVEV (reference sequence). CDR3 length: 14 amino acids. The V gene lost 5 bases and the J gene lost 8 bases, with 16 bases spanning the gap. The CDR3 coding sequence is TGTGCCAGCAGTCACCTGGAGGGTCGGGATGAGCAGTTCTTC. It encodes CASSHLEGRDEQFF.

This clonotype was counted only a few times. The V gene is TRBV5-1, the J gene TRBJ1-2; 10 bases align to TRBD1. The trim removed 4 bases at V and 4 bases at J, leaving 7 bases unmatched. Germline CDR1 SGHRS, CDR2 YFSETQ. CDR3 length equals 15 residues. As DNA, the CDR3 is TGCGCCAGCAGCGCCGGGACAGGGGTTACCTATGGCTACACCTTC. Translation gives CASSAGTGVTYGYTF.

The chain couples TRBV6-1 to TRBJ1-5, with a weak D call TRBD1 (5 bases). There are 14 residues in the CDR3. Trimming pared 7 bases from V and 3 bases from J, leaving 13 bases between. Germline CDR1 reads MNHNS; CDR2 reads SASEGT. In DNA form, the CDR3 reads TGTGCCAGCATTGCAGGGACCACCAATCAGCCCCAGCATTTT. Translated, it gives CASIAGTTNQPQHF.

V is TRBV2 and J is TRBJ1-5, with TRBD1 as a possible D gene (6 bases). This CDR3 has 15 residues. The V and J ends lost 8 bases and 2 bases respectively, with 16 bases between them. Germline CDR1 reads SNHLY; CDR2 reads FYNNEI. CDR3 in amino acids: CASERGRGGNQPQHF. CDR3 nucleotide sequence: TGTGCCAGCGAAAGGGGAAGGGGGGGCAATCAGCCCCAGCATTTT.

This clonotype is large in the sample. The chain joins TRBV15 to TRBJ2-7, with a possible D match to TRBD1 (6 bases). The V end lost 3 bases, the J end lost 4 bases, and 7 bases lay between the germline ends. Germline CDR1 reads LNHNV; CDR2 reads YYDKDF (reference sequence). This CDR3 contains 12 residues. The CDR3 reads CATSRGAYEQYF. The DNA of the CDR3 is TGTGCCACCAGCAGGGGGGCTTACGAGCAGTACTTC.

This chain connects TRBV5-4 to TRBJ2-3; tentatively, D is TRBD1 (5 bases). The V and J ends lost 3 bases and 9 bases respectively, with 8 bases between them. CDR1 is SGHNT, CDR2 YYREEE, per germline (reference sequence). CDR3 length: 11 amino acids. CDR3 amino acids: CASSSGWTQYF. DNA for the CDR3: TGTGCCAGCAGCTCAGGGTGGACGCAGTATTTT.

This clonotype occurred once. V is TRBV27 and J is TRBJ2-7; TRBD2 aligns across 10 bases. There are 16 residues in the CDR3. Germline trimming cut 4 bases from V and 3 bases from J; bases unmatched to any gene: 9. Germline CDR1 MNHEY, CDR2 SMNVEV (reference sequence). The CDR3 loop reads CASSSRLRLAGYEQYF. As DNA, the CDR3 is TGTGCCAGCAGTTCCCGACTCAGACTAGCGGGCTACGAGCAGTACTTC.

The V gene is TRBV20-1, the J gene TRBJ1-3; no reliable D call. The germline gives CDR1 DFQATT, CDR2 SNEGSKA (reference sequence). CDR3 length equals 15 residues. V lost 6 bases and J lost 0, with 15 bases in between. For the CDR3, the DNA is TGCAGTGCCCTCCCGGGTACGGTCTCTGGAAACACCATATATTTT. Translating gives CSALPGTVSGNTIYF.

This clonotype was counted between two and nine times. The chain carries TRBV27 and TRBJ2-7; tentatively, D is TRBD1 (5 bases). V was pared by 5 bases and J by 3 bases, with 17 bases between. The CDR3 contains 15 residues. Germline values: CDR1 MNHEY, CDR2 SMNVEV (reference sequence). CDR3 sequence (DNA): TGTGCCAGCAGTATACTTGGCAGGGTTAACTACGAGCAGTACTTC. It codes for CASSILGRVNYEQYF.

V is TRBV6-2 or TRBV6-3 and J is TRBJ2-7; no clear D gene. Germline CDR1 is MNHEY and CDR2 is SVGEGT. This CDR3 is built from 14 residues. The germline V and J ends were trimmed by 2 bases and 4 bases, with 12 bases remaining between them. CDR3 sequence reads: CASSYPRSSYEQYF. For the CDR3, the DNA is TGTGCCAGCAGTTACCCCAGGAGTTCTTACGAGCAGTACTTC.

The chain carries TRBV20-1 and TRBJ1-2; the match to TRBD1 covers 8 bases. CDR3 length equals 15 residues. Germline V gives CDR1 DFQATT, CDR2 SNEGSKA (reference sequence). V dropped 1 base and J dropped 3; count of bases not matched to a gene: 7. The CDR3 spells CSARVLHRGYYGYTF. DNA for the CDR3: TGCAGTGCTAGAGTTTTGCACAGGGGGTACTATGGCTACACCTTC.

V is TRBV11-3 and J is TRBJ1-1; D is possibly TRBD1 (6 bases). Trimming left V 4 bases short and J 1 base short, with 19 bases between. Germline CDR1 is SGHNT and CDR2 is YENEEA. CDR3 length equals 17 residues. CDR3: CASSSNLVGTPNTEAFF. As DNA, the CDR3 is TGTGCCAGCAGCTCTAACCTAGTCGGGACACCGAACACTGAAGCTTTCTTT. Variable domain in full (rest from reference TRBV11-3 and TRBJ1-1): EAGVVQSPRYKIIEKKQPVAFWCNPISGHNTLYWYLQNLGQGPELLIRYENEEAVDDSQLPKDRFSAERLKGVDSTLKIQPAELGDSAVYLCASSSNLVGTPNTEAFFGQGTRLTVV.

This chain connects TRBV27 to TRBJ1-1; 9 nucleotides match TRBD1. The V and J ends lost 4 bases and 2 bases, in that order; junction bases with no gene match: 11. Germline lookup yields CDR1 MNHEY and CDR2 SMNVEV (reference sequence). CDR3 length equals 17 residues. This CDR3 reads CASSSTKTGGLNTEAFF. The CDR3, as DNA: TGTGCCAGCAGTTCCACAAAGACAGGGGGACTTAACACTGAAGCTTTCTTT.

This chain uses TRBV11-3 with TRBJ2-5; D could derive from TRBD1 or TRBD2 (5 bases each). Germline V gene lookup returns CDR1 SGHNT and CDR2 YENEEA. The CDR3 is 13 residues long. The V gene lost 3 bases and the J gene lost 2 bases, with 7 bases spanning the gap. The CDR3 sequence: CASSLGDQETQYF. The CDR3 region has the DNA TGTGCCAGCAGCTTGGGGGATCAAGAGACCCAGTACTTC.